This TCR delta chain emerged from a study of gamma-delta chains in newborns, infants, children. Overall study: Microbial exposure reportedly drives polyclonal innate γδ T cell expansion after birth.

CDR3 length: 21 residues. CDR1 GEAIGNYY and CDR2 EKD come from the germline V gene. Turning to this clone: Mismatch with germline at one junction end may stem from a read error. The same CDR3 is also encoded by other DNA sequences in this sample.

TCRdb reapplied CATT to the reads. The sample yields around 1,800 delta-chain clones, about two fifths seen once. The clonotype comes from a child who had a fever. Sequencing was done on a sample of blood. The rearrangement joins TRDV2 to TRDJ3, with D possibly matching TRDD3 (5 bases). This chain's CDR3 is CACDFIVLGSQGSWDTRQMFF. In nucleotides, the CDR3 is TGCGCCTGTGACTTCATCGTTTTGGGGTCCCAGGGTTCCTGGGACACCCGACAGATGTTTTTC.